Following are 10 T cell receptor beta chains from one sample sequenced in a study of blood T cell repertoires in COVID-19. Assay: immunoSEQ multiplex PCR; the TCRdb copy retains only in-frame clones and omits some. This table holds about 300,000 clones, around 90% found once. The sample comprised peripheral blood. The receptors were gathered from a woman between 50 and 59 years old with COVID-19, enrolled during active disease.

The J gene is TRBJ1-2, the V gene TRBV28; 11 nucleotides align to TRBD1. Germline V lookup: CDR1 MDHEN, CDR2 SYDVKM. V shed 5 bases and J 8 bases; nucleotides not matched to a gene: 7. The CDR3 runs to 14 residues. The CDR3 is CASSAPGQGGGYTF. CDR3 DNA: TGTGCCAGCAGTGCCCCGGGACAGGGGGGCGGCTACACCTTC.

The rearrangement uses TRBV7-9 and TRBJ2-1; 11 bases map to TRBD2. Per germline, CDR1 SEHNR and CDR2 FQNEAQ (reference sequence). CDR3 length: 15 residues. V was clipped by 6 bases and J by 4 bases; unmatched bases: 5. CDR3 nucleotide sequence: TGTGCCAGCAGGGAAGGGACTAGCGGATACAATGAGCAGTTCTTC. Translated, it gives CASREGTSGYNEQFF.

V usage is TRBV19 and J usage is TRBJ2-3, with 12 bases identical to TRBD1. This CDR3 has 17 amino acids. V lost 6 bases, J lost 0 bases, and 7 bases stayed unmatched. CDR1 and CDR2 (germline): LNHDA, SQIVND (reference sequence). The CDR3 DNA sequence: TGTGCCAGTAGCCCGAGAGGGACAGGGGGCAGCACAGATACGCAGTATTTT. Its protein is CASSPRGTGGSTDTQYF. Drawing the rest from reference TRBV19 and TRBJ2-3, the complete variable domain is DGGITQSPKYLFRKEGQNVTLSCEQNLNHDAMYWYRQDPGQGLRLIYYSQIVNDFQKGDIAEGYSVSREKKESFPLTVTSAQKNPTAFYLCASSPRGTGGSTDTQYFGPGTRLTVL.

This rearrangement joins TRBV5-1 to TRBJ2-1, with 10 bases aligning to TRBD2. The CDR3 loop spans 15 amino acids. Losses at the gene ends were 4 bases for V and 10 bases for J; bases not matched to a gene: 11. Germline CDR1 is SGHRS and CDR2 is YFSETQ. In nucleotides, the CDR3 is TGCGCCAGCAGCCCGTGGCCTAGCGGGAGCCAAGAGCAGTTCTTC. This translates into CASSPWPSGSQEQFF.

This chain links TRBV5-6 with TRBJ1-5, with D possibly matching TRBD1 (6 bases). Between the trimmed V and J ends, which lost 6 bases and 2 bases, there was a span of 18 bases. Germline-derived CDR1 and CDR2 are SGHDT and YYEEEE. This CDR3 comprises 16 residues. The CDR3 sequence is CASKIMGGGGNQPQHF. DNA for the CDR3: TGTGCCAGCAAAATCATGGGAGGGGGGGGCAATCAGCCCCAGCATTTT.

The chain couples TRBV3-1 (or the pseudogene TRBV3-2) to TRBJ2-7, with 8 bases matching TRBD2. The CDR3 runs 15 residues. Per the germline V gene, CDR1 is LGHDT and CDR2 is YNNKEL (reference sequence). Trimming cost V 1 base and J 1 base; bases outside gene matches: 3. Here the CDR3 reads CASSQGLAWSYEQYF. The CDR3 region has the DNA TGTGCCAGCAGCCAAGGACTAGCGTGGTCCTACGAGCAGTACTTC.

The CDR3 DNA sequence: TGCGCCAGCAGCTCCACTAGCGGGAGGGTCAATGAGCAGTTCTTC. Translated: CASSSTSGRVNEQFF. The gene calls are TRBV5-1 and TRBJ2-1, with TRBD2 identical over 13 bases. CDR1 and CDR2 (germline): SGHRS, YFSETQ. The V gene end was trimmed by 3 bases and the J gene end by 6 bases; junction bases not matched to a gene: 3. The CDR3 sequence is 15 residues long. Looking up the rest from reference TRBV5-1 and TRBJ2-1 gives the full variable domain: KAGVTQTPRYLIKTRGQQVTLSCSPISGHRSVSWYQQTPGQGLQFLFEYFSETQRNKGNFPGRFSGRQFSNSRSEMNVSTLELGDSALYLCASSSTSGRVNEQFFGPGTRLTVL.

The chain links TRBV19 to TRBJ1-2, with D unclear. Germline V CDR1 and CDR2: LNHDA, SQIVND (reference sequence). There are 14 residues in the CDR3. Between the trimmed V and J ends, which lost 7 bases and 5 bases, there was a span of 17 bases. CDR3 in amino acids: CASTDGPRGYGYTF. In DNA, the CDR3 is TGTGCCAGTACCGATGGACCCCGCGGGTATGGCTACACCTTC.

This chain connects TRBV19 to TRBJ1-1; 10 nucleotides agree with TRBD1. The CDR3 runs to 14 residues. The germline V gene has CDR1 LNHDA and CDR2 SQIVND (reference sequence). Trimming removed 5 bases from V and 4 bases from J; junction bases left unmatched: 4. The CDR3 nucleotides read TGTGCCAGTAGTCCTTGGACAGGGGGCACTGAAGCTTTCTTT. Amino acid sequence: CASSPWTGGTEAFF.

The V and J genes are TRBV27 and TRBJ2-3; 8 nucleotides line up with TRBD2. Germline V gene lookup returns CDR1 MNHEY and CDR2 SMNVEV (reference sequence). The CDR3 sequence is 15 residues long. Trimming cost V 5 bases and J 6 bases; bases outside gene matches: 10. The CDR3 DNA follows: TGTGCCAGCAGTCTGGGACTAGTAGGGGGTGATACGCAGTATTTT. It yields the protein CASSLGLVGGDTQYF.